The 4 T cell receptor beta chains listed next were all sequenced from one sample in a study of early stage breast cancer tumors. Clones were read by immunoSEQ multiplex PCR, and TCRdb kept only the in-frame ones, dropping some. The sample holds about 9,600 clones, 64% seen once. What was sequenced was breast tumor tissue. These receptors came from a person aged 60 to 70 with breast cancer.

CDR3: CASSDLSGGAETQYF. DNA for the CDR3: TGTGCCAGCAGTGATCTTAGCGGGGGGGCCGAGACCCAGTACTTC. This chain joins TRBV6-1 and TRBJ2-5; 11 bases are a match to TRBD2. V lost 3 bases to trimming and J lost 5 bases; unmatched junction nucleotides: 5. Germline V gives CDR1 MNHNS, CDR2 SASEGT. There are 15 residues in the CDR3.

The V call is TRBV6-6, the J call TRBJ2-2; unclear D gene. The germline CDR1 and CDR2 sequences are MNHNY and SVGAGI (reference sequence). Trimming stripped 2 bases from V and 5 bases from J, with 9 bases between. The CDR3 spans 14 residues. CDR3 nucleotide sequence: TGTGCCAGCAGTTACGGAGAGGTGACCGGGGAGCTGTTTTTT. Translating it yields CASSYGEVTGELFF.

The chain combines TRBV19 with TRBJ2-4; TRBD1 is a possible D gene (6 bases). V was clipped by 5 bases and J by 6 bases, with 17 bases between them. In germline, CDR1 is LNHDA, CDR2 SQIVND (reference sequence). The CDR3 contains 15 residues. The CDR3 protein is CASSSLGLRGNIQYF. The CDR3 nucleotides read TGTGCCAGTAGTTCTTTGGGGCTCAGGGGAAACATTCAGTACTTC. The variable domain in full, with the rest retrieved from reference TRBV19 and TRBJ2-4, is DGGITQSPKYLFRKEGQNVTLSCEQNLNHDAMYWYRQDPGQGLRLIYYSQIVNDFQKGDIAEGYSVSREKKESFPLTVTSAQKNPTAFYLCASSSLGLRGNIQYFGAGTRLSVL.

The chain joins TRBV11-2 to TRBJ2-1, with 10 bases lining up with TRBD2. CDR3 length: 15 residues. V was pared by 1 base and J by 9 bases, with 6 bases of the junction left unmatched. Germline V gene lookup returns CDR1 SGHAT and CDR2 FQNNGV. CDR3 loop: CASSLVGLAGVEQFF. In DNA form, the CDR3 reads TGTGCCAGCAGCTTAGTAGGGCTAGCGGGAGTTGAGCAGTTCTTC.